A single count supports the clone carrying this T cell receptor beta chain. CDR1 and CDR2 (germline): MNHNS, SASEGT. The CDR3 totals 15 residues. The junction had 9 bases not matched to a gene; V was cut back by 3 bases and J by 5 bases. When the RNA was reverse transcribed, random hexamers were used with an input of roughly 0.45 to 1 ug. The authors amplified TCR beta CDR3 across 54 Vbeta and 13 Jbeta using immunoSEQ multiplex PCR. TCRdb re-derived calls from the immunoSEQ multiplex PCR reads in MiXCR, one entry per CDR3 protein. There are about 400,000 distinct CDR3 sequences in the sample; more than 80% occur only once, and 0.09% to 0.15% lies in the top ten. The data originate from a study of CD8 T cells in Susac syndrome. Blood CD8+ and CD4+ T cells underwent high-throughput TCR beta sequencing. TEMRA cells were FACS-enriched and CD8+ and CD4+ T cells negatively isolated.

The specimen was CD8+ T cells from PBMCs. The gene calls are TRBV6-1 and TRBJ1-1, with TRBD1 matching 7 bases. The receptor's source is a human donor with multiple sclerosis. CDR3 bases: TGTGCCAGCAGTGACAGACAGGGCTATAATACTGAAGCTTTCTTT. Its protein is CASSDRQGYNTEAFF.